This TCR beta chain came from a study of shared clonotypes between healthy human individuals. Study-level information: Participating donors consisted of two women and a few men aged 18 to 49. Every donor yielded three CD4 naive, three CD4 memory, two CD8 naive and one CD8 memory plate.

The study, taken as a whole, reports: A generally larger estimated richness was seen in naive subsets than in memory subsets.

For this clone: Its cognate antigen is unknown.

Splitting of CD4+ cells produced CD45RA+ naive and CD45RA-negative memory subsets. Repertoires were generated with immunoSEQ multiplex PCR, while TCRdb's copy carries only in-frame clones and drops some. This sample yields some 2,400,000 clones, of which almost 96% are seen a single time; 0.1% to 0.15% belongs to the top ten. Trimming took 4 bases from V and 6 from J, leaving 13 bases between them. CDR3 length equals 12 residues. CDR1 and CDR2 from the germline V gene are GTSNPN and SVGIG (reference sequence). The clonotype comes from a man between 18 and 35 years old in good health. The sequencing input was naive CD4+ T cells sorted from blood. Documented subset: CD45RA+ positively selected. The rearrangement links TRBV30 to TRBJ2-7; D is unclear. The CDR3 region has the DNA TGTGCCTGGATTTCGCCCAGAGGCGAGCAGTACTTC. This sequence encodes CAWISPRGEQYF.